The text below deals with one TCR beta chain. This sample is drawn from a study of blood T cell repertoires in COVID-19. As for the study in general: Samples representing acute and convalescent COVID-19 were sourced from the United States, Italy and Spain.

In the original workflow: Amplification of reference gene primers was used by the study to estimate nucleated cell counts. Generated by immunoSEQ multiplex PCR, the TCRdb table keeps only in-frame clones and is missing some. V and J calls plus clone size are reproduced from that table; the DNA served to infer D and trimming. The sample shows about 70,000 clones, roughly nine tenths of them seen only once. V gave up 7 bases and J gave up 6 bases; unmatched junction bases: 14. This CDR3 has 15 amino acids. Looked up from germline, CDR1 is SGDLS and CDR2 is YYNGEE. This receptor was identified in a middle-aged man with acute or convalescent COVID-19. The rearrangement links TRBV9 to TRBJ2-5, with 8 bases that match TRBD2. The sample was peripheral blood. The CDR3 reads CASAVGGGLTKTQYF. The CDR3, as DNA: TGTGCCAGCGCAGTGGGCGGGGGGTTAACAAAGACCCAGTACTTC.